The 27 T cell receptor beta chains listed next were all sequenced from one sample in a study of naive and memory T cell subsets. Indicated treatment: skin biopsy from PPD injection site in Mantoux-positive individual. Unsorted total RNA, roughly 1 to 1000 ng, was DNase treated before reverse transcription. Blood and skin TCR RNA was reverse transcribed with alpha and beta constant primers. TCRdb processed the UMI-ligation and nested PCR reads anew with MiXCR; each CDR3 protein has one entry. The table lists 15,000 to 20,000 distinct CDR3 sequences, roughly 9% of them singletons. The starting material was skin, obtained from a tuberculin skin test site. Receptor source: an adult in good health.

This clonotype has ten or more counts. V and J are TRBV20-1 and TRBJ2-7; D ambiguous. There are 12 residues in the CDR3. Trimming took 6 bases from V and 0 from J, leaving 9 bases between them. From germline, CDR1 is DFQATT and CDR2 SNEGSKA (reference sequence). The CDR3 sequence: CSADAFSYEQYF. CDR3 sequence (DNA): TGCAGTGCGGACGCTTTCTCCTACGAGCAGTACTTC.

The rearrangement uses TRBV29-1 and TRBJ2-7; D not resolved. V was trimmed by 7 bases and J by 6 bases, leaving 13 bases between them. CDR1 and CDR2 from the germline V gene are SQVTM and ANQGSEA. There are 11 residues in the CDR3. The CDR3 loop is CSAVRFFEQYF. The CDR3 DNA reads as TGCAGCGCCGTACGGTTCTTCGAGCAGTACTTC.

In its sample, this clonotype was seen many times. The V and J genes are TRBV12-3 or TRBV12-4 and TRBJ1-1; D is unclear. The CDR3 is 14 residues long. Deletions cut 8 bases from V and 1 base from J, with 14 bases between. The CDR3 region has the DNA TGTGCCAGCGGAAGGGCGCGGAAGAACACTGAAGCTTTCTTT. The encoded protein is CASGRARKNTEAFF.

This clonotype was counted ten times or more. The gene calls are TRBV18 and TRBJ2-7, with 9 bases aligning to TRBD1. Trimming removed 6 bases from V and 3 bases from J; junction bases left unmatched: 6. This CDR3 contains 14 residues. In germline, CDR1 is KGHSH, CDR2 LQKENI. The CDR3 nucleotides are TGTGCCAGCTCGCCGGGACAGGGTATCTACGAGCAGTACTTC. It yields the protein CASSPGQGIYEQYF.

V gene TRBV27 combines with J gene TRBJ2-1; 7 nucleotides match TRBD2. The trim removed 5 bases at V and 10 bases at J, leaving 14 bases unmatched. Germline V gives CDR1 MNHEY, CDR2 SMNVEV (reference sequence). This CDR3 is built from 15 residues. The CDR3 spells CASSPPWGGVGEQFF. CDR3 sequence (DNA): TGTGCCAGCAGTCCGCCCTGGGGGGGAGTAGGGGAGCAGTTCTTC.

This clonotype was counted many times. The chain is built from TRBV29-1 and TRBJ2-2; D gene ambiguous. CDR1 and CDR2 from the germline V gene are SQVTM and ANQGSEA. The CDR3 has 11 residues. The V end was cut by 5 bases, the J end by 7 bases, with 8 bases between. The CDR3 coding sequence is TGCAGCGTTAGGTCTGGCGGGGAGCTGTTTTTT. It is translated as CSVRSGGELFF.

This rearrangement joins TRBV5-1 to TRBJ1-4; no reliable D call. This CDR3 has 15 residues. Trimming left V 4 bases short and J 5 bases short, with 15 bases between. Germline CDR1 and CDR2: SGHRS and YFSETQ. The CDR3 coding sequence is TGCGCCAGCAGCCCAGGCCCAGGCGGGAATGAAAAACTGTTTTTT. Translated: CASSPGPGGNEKLFF.

The sample holds a few counts of this clonotype. This rearrangement joins TRBV19 to TRBJ2-3, with 13 bases aligning to TRBD2. From germline, CDR1 is LNHDA and CDR2 SQIVND (reference sequence). Losses at the gene ends were 6 bases for V and 3 bases for J; bases not matched to a gene: 6. The CDR3 totals 16 residues. The chain's CDR3 is CASSRTSGRGTDTQYF. In nucleotides, the CDR3 is TGTGCCAGTAGCCGGACTAGCGGGAGAGGAACAGATACGCAGTATTTT.

This clonotype was recorded many times. The chain links TRBV27 to TRBJ2-3; no definite D call. The V end was cut by 6 bases, the J end by 3 bases, with 13 bases between. The CDR3 length is 14 residues. Germline V gene sequence: CDR1 MNHEY, CDR2 SMNVEV (reference sequence). In DNA form, the CDR3 reads TGTGCCAGCAGCCCCGCGCGATGGACAGATACGCAGTATTTT. Its protein product is CASSPARWTDTQYF.

This clonotype was found a few times. The gene calls are TRBV28 and TRBJ2-1, with D possibly being TRBD1 (6 bases). This CDR3 comprises 16 residues. V was cut by 4 bases and J by 2 bases, with 15 bases left in between. Germline V gene lookup returns CDR1 MDHEN and CDR2 SYDVKM. For the CDR3, the DNA is TGTGCCAGCAGTTCCCGGCCGGACAGTACCTACAATGAGCAGTTCTTC. Its translation is CASSSRPDSTYNEQFF.

The gene calls are TRBV6-1 and TRBJ2-1; D may be TRBD1 (6 bases). Germline values: CDR1 MNHNS, CDR2 SASEGT. V was cut by 4 bases and J by 4 bases, with 14 bases left in between. CDR3 length equals 15 residues. In DNA, the CDR3 is TGTGCCAGCAGTGGAGGGGGACCCAATTACAATGAGCAGTTCTTC. Its protein product is CASSGGGPNYNEQFF.

This clonotype has a count of ten or more. The V and J genes are TRBV6-5 and TRBJ2-3, with unresolved D. Germline CDR1 is MNHEY and CDR2 is SVGAGI. This CDR3 spans 14 amino acids. Between the trimmed V and J ends, which lost 3 bases and 2 bases, there was a span of 9 bases. The CDR3 protein is CASSYGPATDTQYF. CDR3 in DNA: TGTGCCAGCAGTTATGGGCCGGCCACAGATACGCAGTATTTT.

This clonotype was recorded a few times. V usage is TRBV28 and J usage is TRBJ1-2; 7 bases are a match to TRBD1. The CDR3 is made up of 14 amino acids. CDR1 is MDHEN and CDR2 is SYDVKM in the germline V gene. The junction had 1 base not matched to a gene; V was cut back by 1 base and J by 2 bases. The CDR3: CASSLSTGNYGYTF. Written as DNA, the CDR3 is TGTGCCAGCAGTTTATCGACAGGGAACTATGGCTACACCTTC.

This clonotype was detected only a few times. V and J are TRBV15 and TRBJ2-7; TRBD1 might be the D (6 bases). Germline CDR1 is LNHNV and CDR2 is YYDKDF (reference sequence). CDR3 length equals 12 residues. The V end lost 2 bases, the J end lost 7 bases, and 9 bases lay between the germline ends. This CDR3 is CATSRRQAEQYF. The CDR3 DNA is TGTGCCACCAGCAGAAGACAGGCAGAGCAGTACTTC. The full variable domain, its missing parts supplied by reference TRBV15 and TRBJ2-7, is DAMVIQNPRYQVTQFGKPVTLSCSQTLNHNVMYWYQQKSSQAPKLLFHYYDKDFNNEADTPDNFQSRRPNTSFCFLDIRSPGLGDTAMYLCATSRRQAEQYFGPGTRLTVT.

The gene calls are TRBV2 and TRBJ2-3; 8 nucleotides align to TRBD1. The CDR3 is made up of 14 amino acids. From germline, CDR1 is SNHLY and CDR2 FYNNEI. The V segment lost 10 bases and the J segment 4 bases; nucleotides outside the gene matches: 10. The CDR3 DNA is TGTGCCATCACCGGGACAGGATTCCCAGATACGCAGTATTTT. Protein sequence: CAITGTGFPDTQYF.

This clonotype was observed a few times. This rearrangement joins TRBV5-8 to TRBJ2-5; TRBD2 might be the D (6 bases). Germline V gene lookup returns CDR1 SGHTS and CDR2 YDEGEE. The CDR3 is 15 amino acids. V was shortened by 2 bases and J by 3 bases, with 14 bases between the two germline ends. This CDR3 reads CASSLEGGRKETQYF. CDR3 DNA: TGTGCCAGCAGCTTAGAGGGAGGCCGCAAAGAGACCCAGTACTTC.

Relative to its sample, this clonotype is medium-sized. The chain combines TRBV7-6 with TRBJ2-1; 7 nucleotides align to TRBD2. There are 14 residues in the CDR3. Germline lookup yields CDR1 SGHVS and CDR2 FNYEAQ. Trimming at V came to 5 bases and at J to 6 bases, leaving 7 bases not matched to a gene. CDR3 region: CASSRLLAPNEQFF. The CDR3 DNA is TGTGCCAGCAGCCGACTACTAGCGCCCAATGAGCAGTTCTTC.

This clonotype showed up many times. The rearrangement joins TRBV6-2 or TRBV6-3 to TRBJ2-1; D might be TRBD2 (10 bases). Trimming took off 6 bases at V and 7 bases at J, with 31 bases between the two ends. CDR1 and CDR2 (germline): MNHEY, SVGEGT. The CDR3 contains 19 residues. This CDR3 is CASRTGGAGSGRSGNEQFF. The DNA for the CDR3 is TGTGCCAGCAGAACAGGGGGCGCAGGTAGCGGGAGGTCCGGGAATGAGCAGTTCTTC.

This clonotype has at least ten counts. This sequence joins TRBV5-1 and TRBJ2-3; D is perhaps TRBD2 (5 bases). Germline loops: CDR1 SGHRS, CDR2 YFSETQ. The CDR3 runs to 16 residues. V was cut by 1 base and J by 4 bases, with 16 bases left in between. CDR3 protein: CASSLFHGERADTQYF. The CDR3 DNA follows: TGCGCCAGCAGCTTGTTCCACGGAGAGAGGGCAGATACGCAGTATTTT.

This clonotype was recorded a few times. The chain employs TRBV18 and TRBJ2-3; D uncertain. Germline loops: CDR1 KGHSH, CDR2 LQKENI. The CDR3 is 14 residues long. The germline V and J ends were trimmed by 2 bases and 1 base, with 7 bases remaining between them. This chain's CDR3 is CASSPDRGTDTQYF. CDR3 DNA: TGTGCCAGCTCACCAGATAGGGGCACAGATACGCAGTATTTT.

The chain employs TRBV2 and TRBJ1-1; perhaps TRBD1 as D (6 bases). Trimming took 6 bases from V and 8 from J, leaving 10 bases between them. The CDR3 contains 11 residues. Germline V gene sequence: CDR1 SNHLY, CDR2 FYNNEI. CDR3 protein: CASSAGTEAFF. CDR3 DNA sequence: TGTGCCAGCAGCGCAGGGACAGAAGCTTTCTTT.

This chain links TRBV20-1 with TRBJ2-2, with 16 bases matching TRBD2. J was trimmed by 7 bases and V by 2 bases; bases with no gene match: 10. CDR3 size: 18 residues. Germline lookup yields CDR1 DFQATT and CDR2 SNEGSKA (reference sequence). The DNA for the CDR3 is TGCAGTGCTAGAAGTGGGACTAGCGGGGGGGCCGCGGGCGGGGAGCTGTTTTTT. The encoded protein is CSARSGTSGGAAGGELFF.

This clonotype was recorded at least ten times. The chain recombines TRBV20-1 with TRBJ2-1; 7 nucleotides agree with TRBD2. Germline-derived CDR1 and CDR2 are DFQATT and SNEGSKA (reference sequence). Germline trimming cut 0 bases from V and 4 bases from J; bases unmatched to any gene: 12. The CDR3 totals 17 residues. The CDR3 region is CSAREKGLETIYNEQFF. The DNA for the CDR3 is TGCAGTGCTAGAGAGAAAGGACTAGAGACGATATACAATGAGCAGTTCTTC.

There are a few counts of this clonotype. The chain employs TRBV7-9 and TRBJ2-3, with TRBD1 as a possible D gene (5 bases). Trimming pared 5 bases from V and 2 bases from J, leaving 17 bases between. Germline V gives CDR1 SEHNR, CDR2 FQNEAQ (reference sequence). The CDR3 length is 16 residues. CDR3 sequence: CASSPFRATDTDTQYF. The CDR3 DNA reads as TGTGCCAGCAGCCCTTTCAGGGCAACTGACACAGATACGCAGTATTTT.

This clonotype was observed many times. This chain joins TRBV25-1 and TRBJ2-7, with unresolved D. The CDR3 length is 13 residues. Per the germline V gene, CDR1 is MGHDK and CDR2 is SYGVNS. V was cut by 4 bases and J by 0 bases, with 7 bases left in between. The CDR3 here is CASSGSRSYEQYF. DNA of the CDR3: TGTGCCAGCAGTGGTTCCCGCTCCTACGAGCAGTACTTC.

This chain connects TRBV7-9 to TRBJ2-2; 7 bases align to TRBD2. The J segment lost 7 bases and the V segment lost 4 bases, leaving 9 bases of the junction unmatched. Germline-derived CDR1 and CDR2 are SEHNR and FQNEAQ (reference sequence). The CDR3 sequence is 15 residues long. This chain's CDR3 is CASSSRRGMVGELFF. CDR3 in DNA: TGTGCCAGCAGCTCGAGGCGGGGGATGGTCGGGGAGCTGTTTTTT.

In its sample, this clonotype was seen many times. V is TRBV5-1 and J is TRBJ2-1; possible D gene TRBD1, 5 bases. The germline gives CDR1 SGHRS, CDR2 YFSETQ. The V gene lost 4 bases and the J gene lost 6 bases, with 17 bases spanning the gap. CDR3 length: 15 amino acids. As DNA, the CDR3 is TGCGCCAGCAGCCTCAGGGTGATGAAGGGCAATGAGCAGTTCTTC. Amino acids: CASSLRVMKGNEQFF.